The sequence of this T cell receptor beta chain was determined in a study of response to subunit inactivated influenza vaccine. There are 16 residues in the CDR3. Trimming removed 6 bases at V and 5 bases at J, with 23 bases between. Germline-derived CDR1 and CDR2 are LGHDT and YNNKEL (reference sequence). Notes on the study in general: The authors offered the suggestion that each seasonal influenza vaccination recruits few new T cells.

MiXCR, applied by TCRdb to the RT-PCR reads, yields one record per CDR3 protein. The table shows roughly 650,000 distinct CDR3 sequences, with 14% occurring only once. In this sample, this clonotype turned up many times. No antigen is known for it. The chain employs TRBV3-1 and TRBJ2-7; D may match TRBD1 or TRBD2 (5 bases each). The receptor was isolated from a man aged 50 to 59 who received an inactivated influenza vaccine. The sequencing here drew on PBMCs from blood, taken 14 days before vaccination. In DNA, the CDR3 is TGTGCCAGCAGTAGATACGGGGCAGGGAGTTTCGACGAGCAGTACTTC. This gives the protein CASSRYGAGSFDEQYF.